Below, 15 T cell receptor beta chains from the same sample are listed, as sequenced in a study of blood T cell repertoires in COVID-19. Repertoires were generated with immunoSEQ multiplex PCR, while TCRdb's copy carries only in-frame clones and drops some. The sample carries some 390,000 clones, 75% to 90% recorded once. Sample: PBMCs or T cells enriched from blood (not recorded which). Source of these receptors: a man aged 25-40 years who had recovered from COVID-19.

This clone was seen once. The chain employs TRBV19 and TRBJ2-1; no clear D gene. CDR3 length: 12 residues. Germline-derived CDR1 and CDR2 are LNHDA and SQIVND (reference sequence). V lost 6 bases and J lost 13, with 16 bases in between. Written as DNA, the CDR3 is TGTGCCAGTAGCAGTCCGGTGGAGCGACAGTTCTTC. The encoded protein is CASSSPVERQFF. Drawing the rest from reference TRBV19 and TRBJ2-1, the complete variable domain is DGGITQSPKYLFRKEGQNVTLSCEQNLNHDAMYWYRQDPGQGLRLIYYSQIVNDFQKGDIAEGYSVSREKKESFPLTVTSAQKNPTAFYLCASSSPVERQFFGPGTRLTVL.

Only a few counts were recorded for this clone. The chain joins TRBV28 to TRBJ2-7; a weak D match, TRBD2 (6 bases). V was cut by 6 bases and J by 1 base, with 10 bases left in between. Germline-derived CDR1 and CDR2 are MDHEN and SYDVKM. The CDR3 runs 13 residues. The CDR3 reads CASRPGGSYEQYF. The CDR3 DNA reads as TGTGCCAGCAGACCTGGAGGGTCCTACGAGCAGTACTTC.

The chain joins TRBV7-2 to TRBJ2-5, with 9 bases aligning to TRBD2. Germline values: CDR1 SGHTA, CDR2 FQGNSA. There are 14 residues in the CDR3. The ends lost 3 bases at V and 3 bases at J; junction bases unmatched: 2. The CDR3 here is CASSFRLAEETQYF. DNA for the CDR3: TGTGCCAGCAGCTTTCGACTAGCGGAAGAGACCCAGTACTTC.

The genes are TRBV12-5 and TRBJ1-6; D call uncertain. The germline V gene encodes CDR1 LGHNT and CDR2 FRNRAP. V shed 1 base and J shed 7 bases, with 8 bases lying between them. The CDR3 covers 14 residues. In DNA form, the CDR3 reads TGTGCTAGTGGTTTGGGACGAGGGAATTCACCCCTCCACTTT. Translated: CASGLGRGNSPLHF.

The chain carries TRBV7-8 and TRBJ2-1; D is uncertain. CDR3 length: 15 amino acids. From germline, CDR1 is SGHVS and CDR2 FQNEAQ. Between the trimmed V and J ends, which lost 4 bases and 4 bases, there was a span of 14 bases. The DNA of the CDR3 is TGTGCCAGCAGCTCAACCCTGACAAGATACAATGAGCAGTTCTTC. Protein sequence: CASSSTLTRYNEQFF.

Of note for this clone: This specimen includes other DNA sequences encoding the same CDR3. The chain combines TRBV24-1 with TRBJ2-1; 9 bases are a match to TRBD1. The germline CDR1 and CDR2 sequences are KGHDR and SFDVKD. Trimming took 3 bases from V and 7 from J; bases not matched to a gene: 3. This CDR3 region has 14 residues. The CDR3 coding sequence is TGTGCCACCAGTGATGGGGACAGGGTGAATGAGCAGTTCTTC. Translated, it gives CATSDGDRVNEQFF.

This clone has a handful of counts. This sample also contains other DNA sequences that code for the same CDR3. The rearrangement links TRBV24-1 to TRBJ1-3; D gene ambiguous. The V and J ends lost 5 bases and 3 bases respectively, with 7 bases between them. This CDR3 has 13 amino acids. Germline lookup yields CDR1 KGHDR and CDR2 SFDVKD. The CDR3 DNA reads TGTGCCACCAGTGCCGGAGGTGGAAACACCATATATTTT. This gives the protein CATSAGGGNTIYF.

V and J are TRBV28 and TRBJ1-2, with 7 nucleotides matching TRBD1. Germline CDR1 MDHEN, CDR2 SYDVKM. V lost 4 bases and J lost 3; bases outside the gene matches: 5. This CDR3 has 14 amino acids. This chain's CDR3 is CASSYNRGHYGYTF. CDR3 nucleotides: TGTGCCAGCAGTTATAACAGGGGTCACTATGGCTACACCTTC.

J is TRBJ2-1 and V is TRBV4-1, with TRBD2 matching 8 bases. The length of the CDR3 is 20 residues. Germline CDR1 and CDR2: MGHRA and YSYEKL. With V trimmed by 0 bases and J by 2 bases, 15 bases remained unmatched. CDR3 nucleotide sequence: TGCGCCAGCAGCCAAGACCCTCGCCCTTATCCGGGAGGGCCCTACAATGAGCAGTTCTTC. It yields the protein CASSQDPRPYPGGPYNEQFF.

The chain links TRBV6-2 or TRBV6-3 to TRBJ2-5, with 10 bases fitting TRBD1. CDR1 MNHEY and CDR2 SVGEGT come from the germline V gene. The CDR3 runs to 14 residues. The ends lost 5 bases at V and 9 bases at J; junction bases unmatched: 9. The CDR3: CASSQDRGDRAQYF. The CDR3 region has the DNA TGTGCCAGCAGTCAGGACAGGGGGGACCGGGCCCAGTACTTC.

CDR3 bases: TGTGCCAGCCGAACTTCCGGCACAGATACGCAGTATTTT. Its translation is CASRTSGTDTQYF. The V call is TRBV25-1, the J call TRBJ2-3, with D uncertain. V shed 8 bases and J shed 1 base, with 10 bases lying between them. CDR3 length equals 13 residues. In germline, CDR1 is MGHDK, CDR2 SYGVNS.

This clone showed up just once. DNA for the CDR3: TGTGCCAGCTCACAATCGACAGGGGAAACCGGGGAGCTGTTTTTT. Translated: CASSQSTGETGELFF. The chain uses TRBV18 and TRBJ2-2; 8 bases line up with TRBD1. The CDR3 has 15 residues. With 4 bases clipped from V and 5 bases from J, the junction kept 6 bases outside the gene matches. Germline values: CDR1 KGHSH, CDR2 LQKENI.

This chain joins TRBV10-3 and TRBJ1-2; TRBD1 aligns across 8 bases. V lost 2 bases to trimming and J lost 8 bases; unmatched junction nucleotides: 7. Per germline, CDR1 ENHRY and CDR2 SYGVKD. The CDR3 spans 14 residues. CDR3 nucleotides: TGTGCCATCAGTGAGCAACAGGGGGTCCCGGGCTACACCTTC. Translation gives CAISEQQGVPGYTF.

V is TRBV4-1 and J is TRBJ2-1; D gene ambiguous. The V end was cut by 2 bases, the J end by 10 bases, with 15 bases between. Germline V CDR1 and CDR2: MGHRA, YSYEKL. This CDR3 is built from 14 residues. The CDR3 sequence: CASSQSHPRNEQFF. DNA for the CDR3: TGCGCCAGCAGCCAATCCCATCCCAGAAACGAGCAGTTCTTC.

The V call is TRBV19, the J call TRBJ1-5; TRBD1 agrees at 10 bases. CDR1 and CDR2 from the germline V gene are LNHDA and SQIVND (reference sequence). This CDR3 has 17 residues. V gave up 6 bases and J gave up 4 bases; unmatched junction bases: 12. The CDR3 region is CASRTTGGVNSNQPQHF. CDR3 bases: TGTGCCAGTAGAACGACAGGGGGCGTTAATAGTAATCAGCCCCAGCATTTT.